Listed below are T cell receptor beta chains from one sample, sequenced in a study of T cells in Graves' hyperthyroidism and ophthalmopathy. TCRdb re-derived calls from the multiplex PCR reads in MiXCR, one entry per CDR3 protein. Found here are roughly 300,000 distinct CDR3 sequences, less than 30% of them singletons; the top ten hold about 30%. Sequenced sample: blood. These TCRs come from a man in his forties with Graves' hyperthyroidism that later progressed to Graves' ophthalmopathy. CDR3s include the opening cysteine and the closing phenylalanine or tryptophan. The order of the fields is CDR3 protein, CDR3 DNA, J gene, D gene, clone size, V gene. The D gene is left open where the match is weak. Clone size is shown for a subset of rows, as once, few, many or a class of expanded clone.

CDR3: CASSASSGGYTF; DNA: TGTGCCAGCAGCGCCTCGTCTGGTGGCTACACCTTC; J: TRBJ1-2; D: -; size: many; V: TRBV11-2
CDR3: CASRLPTGTMAYEQYF; DNA: TGTGCCAGCAGGCTTCCTACAGGGACGATGGCCTACGAGCAGTACTTC; J: TRBJ2-7; D: -; size: -; V: TRBV2
CDR3: CASSGATGTEAFF; DNA: TGTGCCTCTTCGGGGGCCACGGGCACTGAAGCTTTCTTT; J: TRBJ1-1; D: -; size: once; V: TRBV6-1
CDR3: CASSSEQGLDGYEQYF; DNA: TGTGCCAGCAGCTCCGAACAGGGACTAGATGGCTACGAGCAGTACTTC; J: TRBJ2-7; D: TRBD2; size: many; V: TRBV7-6
CDR3: CSVEAPAEETQYF; DNA: TGCAGCGTTGAAGCCCCAGCGGAAGAGACCCAGTACTTC; J: TRBJ2-5; D: -; size: many; V: TRBV29-1
CDR3: CASSSGTVSNTGELFF; DNA: TGTGCCAGCAGCAGCGGGACAGTATCGAACACCGGGGAGCTGTTTTTT; J: TRBJ2-2; D: -; size: many; V: TRBV5-5
CDR3: CSVGQGALDTEAFF; DNA: TGCAGCGTAGGACAGGGGGCGCTTGACACTGAAGCTTTCTTT; J: TRBJ1-1; D: TRBD1; size: many; V: TRBV29-1
CDR3: CASSYERTGGVRNQPQHF; DNA: TGTGCCAGCAGTTACGAGCGGACAGGGGGGGTGCGCAATCAGCCCCAGCATTTT; J: TRBJ1-5; D: TRBD1; size: -; V: TRBV27
CDR3: CASPTRQGGNTGELFF; DNA: TGTGCCAGCCCAACCCGACAGGGGGGGAACACCGGGGAGCTGTTTTTT; J: TRBJ2-2; D: TRBD1; size: many; V: TRBV12-3/TRBV12-4
CDR3: CASSSGYGYTF; DNA: TGTGCCAGCAGCAGTGGCTATGGCTACACCTTC; J: TRBJ1-2; D: -; size: many; V: TRBV6-5
CDR3: CASSHETGGNQPQHF; DNA: TGCGCCAGCAGCCACGAGACAGGGGGCAATCAGCCCCAGCATTTT; J: TRBJ1-5; D: TRBD1; size: many; V: TRBV4-1
CDR3: CASSQDDRVVRNSPLHF; DNA: TGCGCCAGCAGCCAAGACGACAGGGTTGTGCGTAATTCACCCCTCCACTTT; J: TRBJ1-6; D: TRBD1; size: many; V: TRBV4-1
CDR3: CASSQDPSGTGGGGELFF; DNA: TGCGCCAGCAGCCAGGATCCTTCCGGGACAGGGGGTGGCGGGGAGCTGTTTTTT; J: TRBJ2-2; D: TRBD1; size: many; V: TRBV4-1
CDR3: CASSEQETQYF; DNA: TGTGCCAGCAGCGAGCAAGAGACCCAGTACTTC; J: TRBJ2-5; D: -; size: many; V: TRBV11-2
CDR3: CATSDPDKNTGELFF; DNA: TGTGCCACCAGTGATCCCGACAAGAACACCGGGGAGCTGTTTTTT; J: TRBJ2-2; D: -; size: many; V: TRBV24-1
CDR3: CASTFGRSSEQYF; DNA: TGTGCCAGCACGTTCGGGAGGTCAAGCGAGCAGTACTTC; J: TRBJ2-7; D: TRBD2; size: many; V: TRBV2
CDR3: CATSRQSNQPQHF; DNA: TGTGCCACCAGCAGGCAAAGCAATCAGCCCCAGCATTTT; J: TRBJ1-5; D: -; size: many; V: TRBV15
CDR3: CASSLMPGSYEQYF; DNA: TGTGCCAGCAGCTTAATGCCAGGATCCTACGAGCAGTACTTC; J: TRBJ2-7; D: -; size: -; V: TRBV7-2
CDR3: CASSQGAGQETQYF; DNA: TGTGCCAGCAGCCAGGGAGCAGGGCAGGAGACCCAGTACTTC; J: TRBJ2-5; D: -; size: many; V: TRBV11-2
CDR3: CASSQDSSNQPQHF; DNA: TGTGCCAGCAGCCAAGATTCTAGCAATCAGCCCCAGCATTTT; J: TRBJ1-5; D: -; size: -; V: TRBV3-1